Listed below are T cell receptor beta chains from one sample, sequenced in a study of breast tumors, draining lymph nodes, adjacent tissues. TCRdb re-derived calls from the multiplex PCR reads in MiXCR, one entry per CDR3 protein. The sample includes about 120,000 distinct CDR3 sequences, 15% to 20% of them seen just once. The sample taken for sequencing was axillary lymph node tissue. These receptors originate from a female donor with breast cancer. Some clones in this sample may be carry-over from other donors' samples. The CDR3 runs from the conserved cysteine through the conserved F or W. D genes are given only for firm matches. Not all rows give a size; the values are once, few, many and, for expanded clones, a class.

d_call	v_call	clone_size	j_call	cdr3_aa	cdr3_nt
NA	TRBV5-1	many	TRBJ2-3	CASSLAGFTDTQYF	TGCGCCAGCAGCTTGGCTGGGTTCACAGATACGCAGTATTTT
NA	TRBV6-5	many	TRBJ1-6	CASSYSSPRSSYNSPLHF	TGTGCCAGCAGTTACTCATCCCCTCGGAGCTCCTATAATTCACCCCTCCACTTT
TRBD1	TRBV12-3/TRBV12-4	many	TRBJ2-7	CASSRTGGVNEQYF	TGTGCCAGCAGCCGGACAGGGGGGGTGAACGAGCAGTACTTC
TRBD2	TRBV6-1	many	TRBJ2-1	CASGEGLAGYNEQFF	TGTGCCAGCGGCGAAGGACTAGCGGGATACAATGAGCAGTTCTTC
NA	TRBV15	many	TRBJ2-1	CATSRGGQFDEQFF	TGTGCCACCAGCAGAGGAGGACAGTTTGATGAGCAGTTCTTC
TRBD2	TRBV5-4	many	TRBJ2-3	CASSSSGRRVTDTQYF	TGTGCCAGCAGCAGTAGCGGGAGAAGGGTCACAGATACGCAGTATTTT
NA	TRBV18	few	TRBJ2-7	CASSPEPGRVGEQYF	TGTGCCAGCTCACCAGAACCGGGACGCGTAGGGGAGCAGTACTTC
TRBD1	TRBV14	NA	TRBJ2-7	CASSQDVGQEYEQYF	TGTGCCAGCAGCCAAGACGTGGGACAGGAGTACGAGCAGTACTTT
NA	TRBV14	many	TRBJ2-5	CASSQDRYSQETQYF	TGTGCCAGCAGCCAAGATCGCTATTCACAAGAGACCCAGTACTTC
TRBD2	TRBV20-1	many	TRBJ2-5	CSARGLAGAEKEETQYF	TGCAGTGCTAGAGGGTTAGCGGGGGCCGAAAAGGAGGAGACCCAGTACTTC
TRBD2	TRBV12-3/TRBV12-4	many	TRBJ2-3	CASSFKASGYTDTQYF	TGTGCCAGCAGTTTCAAAGCTAGCGGATACACAGATACGCAGTATTTT
NA	TRBV7-8	NA	TRBJ2-2	CASSLLGGLNTGELFF	TGTGCCAGCAGCTTATTAGGGGGATTAAACACCGGGGAGCTGTTTTTT
NA	TRBV6-5	many	TRBJ1-6	CASSYKGGNSPLHF	TGTGCCAGCAGTTACAAGGGAGGGAATTCACCCCTCCACTTT
NA	TRBV7-2	many	TRBJ2-1	CASSLVVPSYNEQFF	TGTGCCAGCAGCTTAGTGGTACCGTCCTACAATGAGCAGTTCTTC
NA	TRBV6-1	few	TRBJ1-5	CASSEGNNQPQHF	TGTGCCAGCAGTGAAGGGAACAATCAGCCCCAGCATTTT
NA	TRBV3-1	many	TRBJ2-2	CASSLQRELFF	TGTGCCAGCAGCCTACAGAGGGAGCTGTTTTTT
TRBD1	TRBV20-1	many	TRBJ1-6	CSAKLGQGDSPLHF	TGCAGTGCTAAACTAGGACAGGGGGATTCACCCCTCCACTTT
TRBD1	TRBV12-3/TRBV12-4	many	TRBJ2-7	CASSPGQSSYEQYF	TGTGCCAGCAGTCCGGGACAGAGCTCCTACGAGCAGTACTTC
NA	TRBV30	few	TRBJ2-1	CAWAVGPPYNEQFF	TGTGCCTGGGCCGTAGGGCCTCCCTACAATGAGCAGTTCTTC
TRBD2	TRBV24-1	many	TRBJ2-3	CATSEPGLEADTQYF	TGTGCCACCAGTGAACCGGGACTAGAAGCAGATACGCAGTATTTT
NA	TRBV20-1	many	TRBJ2-1	CSARSSRIYNEQFF	TGCAGTGCTAGGTCCAGCAGAATTTACAATGAGCAGTTCTTC
NA	TRBV11-2	many	TRBJ2-7	CASSLDFDEQYF	TGTGCCAGCAGCTTAGATTTCGACGAGCAGTACTTC
NA	TRBV5-4	many	TRBJ1-5	CASSLQGDNQPQHF	TGTGCCAGCAGCCTTCAAGGGGACAATCAGCCCCAGCATTTT
TRBD2	TRBV24-1	many	TRBJ2-2	CATSDPGLAIAGELFF	TGTGCCACCAGTGACCCGGGACTAGCAATCGCCGGGGAGCTGTTTTTT
NA	TRBV19	many	TRBJ1-2	CASTISGFYGYTF	TGTGCCAGTACCATTAGCGGGTTCTATGGCTACACCTTC
NA	TRBV9	many	TRBJ2-3	CASSTGGGSLGDTQYF	TGTGCCAGCAGCACTGGAGGGGGTTCTTTGGGAGATACGCAGTATTTT
NA	TRBV3-1	many	TRBJ2-5	CASSPGQETQYF	TGTGCCAGCAGCCCCGGACAAGAGACCCAGTACTTC
NA	TRBV11-2	once	TRBJ2-3	CVSSPSYSGRATDTQYF	TGTGTCAGCAGCCCCAGTTATAGCGGAAGGGCCACAGATACGCAGTATTTT
TRBD2	TRBV20-1	NA	TRBJ2-5	CSAGTSGNPYETQYF	TGCAGTGCTGGGACTAGCGGGAACCCTTACGAGACCCAGTACTTC
TRBD1	TRBV7-2	many	TRBJ2-5	CASSYTGGLQETQYF	TGTGCCAGCAGCTATACAGGGGGCCTCCAAGAGACCCAGTACTTC
NA	TRBV20-1	many	TRBJ1-5	CSASRKEGNQPQHF	TGCAGTGCTAGCCGAAAGGAGGGCAATCAGCCCCAGCATTTT
NA	TRBV7-6	many	TRBJ1-2	CASSLQTNYGYTF	TGTGCCAGCAGCTTACAGACTAACTATGGCTACACCTTC
NA	TRBV20-1	many	TRBJ2-7	CSARDGRELRYEQYF	TGCAGTGCTAGAGATGGAAGGGAGCTACGCTACGAGCAGTACTTC
TRBD2	TRBV20-1	many	TRBJ2-7	CSGYGGRAYEQYF	TGCAGTGGTTATGGCGGGAGGGCCTACGAGCAGTACTTC
NA	TRBV2	many	TRBJ2-3	CASIRDRTDTQYF	TGTGCCAGCATCCGGGACCGCACAGATACGCAGTATTTT
NA	TRBV20-1	many	TRBJ2-3	CSARVGRPTDTQYF	TGCAGTGCTAGAGTTGGCAGGCCCACAGATACGCAGTATTTT
TRBD2	TRBV9	many	TRBJ2-1	CASSPGLAGVVEQFF	TGTGCCAGCAGCCCCGGGCTAGCGGGAGTAGTTGAGCAGTTCTTC
NA	TRBV7-3	many	TRBJ1-6	CASSPDGNSPLHF	TGTGCCAGCAGCCCGGACGGGAATTCACCCCTCCACTTT